The rows below give T cell receptor beta chains drawn from one sample of a study of T cells in Graves' hyperthyroidism and ophthalmopathy. Each CDR3 protein is one row after TCRdb ran MiXCR on the multiplex PCR reads. This table has around 660,000 distinct CDR3 sequences, 45% appearing once. Sequenced: peripheral blood or thyroid tissue (not recorded which). These receptors originate from an adult man with Graves' disease, either hyperthyroidism or ophthalmopathy (not recorded which). CDR3s include the opening cysteine and the closing phenylalanine or tryptophan. D genes are given only for firm matches. Rows give clone size only sometimes, using once, few, many, or a class for an expanded clone.

.	TRBD1	TRBV6-1	TRBJ2-7	TGTGCCAGCCGTCCCTCGGGACAGAGCTACGAGCAGTACTTC	CASRPSGQSYEQYF
few	.	TRBV25-1	TRBJ1-2	TGTGCCAGCAGTGAAATGAACTATGGCTACACCTTC	CASSEMNYGYTF
.	.	TRBV7-9	TRBJ1-1	TGTGCCAGCAGGCAAACGTCAGGGACCCCTGAAGCTTTCTTT	CASRQTSGTPEAFF
.	TRBD1	TRBV5-1	TRBJ2-2	TGCGCCAGCACAGACAGGGGGCCGAACACCGGGGAGCTGTTTTTT	CASTDRGPNTGELFF
.	TRBD1	TRBV7-6	TRBJ2-7	TGTGCCAGCAGCGTACGACAGGGGTTGGAGCAGTACTTC	CASSVRQGLEQYF
many	TRBD1	TRBV7-9	TRBJ1-6	TGTGCCAGCAGCTACCACGACAGGGGGCCCTCACCCCTCCACTTT	CASSYHDRGPSPLHF
.	.	TRBV4-1	TRBJ2-7	TGCGCCAGCAGCCAAGTATTCGGGACAACCTACGAGCAGTACTTC	CASSQVFGTTYEQYF
few	.	TRBV20-1	TRBJ1-4	TGCAGTGCTAGAGCGTGGGGGACACCTTCTAATGAAAAACTGTTTTTT	CSARAWGTPSNEKLFF
.	.	TRBV7-2	TRBJ2-7	TGTGCCAGCAGCTTAGTAACTGGTCGCGGGGCCGAGCAGTACTTC	CASSLVTGRGAEQYF
.	.	TRBV12-3/TRBV12-4	TRBJ1-2	TGTGCCAGCAGTTTAGGGGGGGCTGGTGTTGGCTACACCTTC	CASSLGGAGVGYTF
.	.	TRBV12-3/TRBV12-4	TRBJ1-6	TGTGCCAGCAGGTCTAGCAGGAATTCACCCCTCCACTTT	CASRSSRNSPLHF
many	.	TRBV7-2	TRBJ1-2	TGTGCCAGCAGCCCCCCCGGACAGCTCTATGGCTACACCTTC	CASSPPGQLYGYTF
.	.	TRBV25-1	TRBJ1-6	TGTGCCAGCAGGGCCGGGACTCAAGTTTCACCCCTCCACTTT	CASRAGTQVSPLHF
once	TRBD1	TRBV7-9	TRBJ1-4	TGTGCCAGCACCCAGGACGGGACAGCGGATGAAAAACTGTTTTTT	CASTQDGTADEKLFF
many	.	TRBV10-3	TRBJ1-1	TGTGCCATCAGGAGAGGCGACACTGAAGCTTTCTTT	CAIRRGDTEAFF
.	.	TRBV6-5	TRBJ1-2	TGTGCCAGCAGTTTTGACGGACCGGTACTCTATGGCTACACCTTC	CASSFDGPVLYGYTF
.	TRBD1	TRBV25-1	TRBJ1-2	TGTGCCAGCAGCGGACAGGGAGGAGGGAACTATGGCTACACCTTC	CASSGQGGGNYGYTF
.	TRBD2	TRBV29-1	TRBJ2-7	TGCAGCGTAGGGTCCGGGACTAGCGGGAGCTCCTACGAGCAGTACTTC	CSVGSGTSGSSYEQYF
.	TRBD1	TRBV10-3	TRBJ2-5	TGTGCCATCAGTGAGACAGGGGTAAAGGATCAGCCCCAGTACTTC	CAISETGVKDQPQYF
.	.	TRBV20-1	TRBJ2-7	TGCAGTGCTGCGGGGTCCCCGAGCTCCTACGAGCAGTACTTC	CSAAGSPSSYEQYF
few	.	TRBV9	TRBJ1-2	TGTGCCAGCAGCGCCCGGGACTCCTATGGCTACACCTTC	CASSARDSYGYTF
many	.	TRBV29-1	TRBJ1-1	TGCAGCGTTGACAACCGTCTGGGACTCGGGAACACTGAAGCTTTCTTT	CSVDNRLGLGNTEAFF
.	TRBD1	TRBV7-9	TRBJ1-6	TGTGCCAGCAGCTTAGGTGGGACAGGGCGGTCACCCCTCCACTTT	CASSLGGTGRSPLHF
.	.	TRBV29-1	TRBJ2-7	TGCAGCGTTGAAGCGGGTCTCCATATCGGGGGTAAACACGAGCAGTACTTC	CSVEAGLHIGGKHEQYF
many	.	TRBV7-9	TRBJ1-3	TGTGCCAGCAGCCGTGTTACTGGAAACACCATATATTTT	CASSRVTGNTIYF
.	.	TRBV10-3	TRBJ1-4	TGTGCCAGCAGTATCTCGCAGGCAGGGCCGAGTGAAAAACTGTTTTTT	CASSISQAGPSEKLFF
.	.	TRBV20-1	TRBJ2-7	TGCAGTGCCCTCTCGGGGCAGGGCTACGAGCAGTACTTC	CSALSGQGYEQYF
.	.	TRBV24-1	TRBJ2-5	TGTGCCACCAGTAGGGCTAGCGACCAAGAGACCCAGTACTTC	CATSRASDQETQYF
many	.	TRBV7-8	TRBJ1-2	TGTGCCAGCAGCTTAAATCTTTTCGAGGGGTACTATGGCTACACCTTC	CASSLNLFEGYYGYTF
many	TRBD2	TRBV25-1	TRBJ2-2	TGTGCCAGCAGTGGGGGACTAGCGGGAGGGCCTCGTATCACCGGGGAGCTGTTTTTT	CASSGGLAGGPRITGELFF
many	.	TRBV10-3	TRBJ1-5	TGTGCCATCAGTGAAGCCAGCTCCAATCAGCCCCAGCATTTT	CAISEASSNQPQHF
once	.	TRBV7-9	TRBJ1-5	TGTGCCAGCAGCCACTGGGGGGTACCGGGGAGCAATCAGCCCCAGCATTTT	CASSHWGVPGSNQPQHF
many	.	TRBV2	TRBJ1-2	TGTGCCAGCAGTGAAAGCGGCAGGGGAGGCTATGGCTACACCTTC	CASSESGRGGYGYTF
.	.	TRBV20-1	TRBJ1-5	TGCAGTGCTAGAGAAACAAGCAATCAGCCCCAGCATTTT	CSARETSNQPQHF
.	.	TRBV12-3/TRBV12-4	TRBJ1-6	TGTGCCAGCAGTTTGCACGCAGGGCGGAATTCACCCCTCCACTTT	CASSLHAGRNSPLHF
.	.	TRBV29-1	TRBJ1-3	TGCAGCGTTGGGGGCTCTGGAAACACCATATATTTT	CSVGGSGNTIYF
many	TRBD1	TRBV10-3	TRBJ1-1	TGTGCCATCACCACAGGGGAGAACACTGAAGCTTTCTTT	CAITTGENTEAFF
few	TRBD1	TRBV7-8	TRBJ2-7	TGTGCCAGCAGCTTAGGCCGACCGGGACAGTTTTCCTACGAGCAGTACTTC	CASSLGRPGQFSYEQYF
few	TRBD1	TRBV12-3/TRBV12-4	TRBJ1-4	TGTGCCAGCAGTTTGACAGGGAGGAATGAAAAACTGTTTTTT	CASSLTGRNEKLFF
.	.	TRBV25-1	TRBJ1-1	TGTGCCACCCGAGGACAGATGAACACTGAAGCTTTCTTT	CATRGQMNTEAFF
.	.	TRBV14	TRBJ1-1	TGTGCCAGCAGCCCGTCGGAAGCGATCACTGAAGCTTTCTTT	CASSPSEAITEAFF
few	.	TRBV7-9	TRBJ2-7	TGTGCCAGCAGCGATGAGCAGTACTTC	CASSDEQYF
.	.	TRBV7-6	TRBJ1-1	TGTGCCAGCAGTGCGGCCGTGGCTTTCTTT	CASSAAVAFF
.	.	TRBV4-1	TRBJ1-4	TGCGCCAGCAGCCAAGACTTCCGGGGGGTCGATAGTGAAAAACTGTTTTTT	CASSQDFRGVDSEKLFF